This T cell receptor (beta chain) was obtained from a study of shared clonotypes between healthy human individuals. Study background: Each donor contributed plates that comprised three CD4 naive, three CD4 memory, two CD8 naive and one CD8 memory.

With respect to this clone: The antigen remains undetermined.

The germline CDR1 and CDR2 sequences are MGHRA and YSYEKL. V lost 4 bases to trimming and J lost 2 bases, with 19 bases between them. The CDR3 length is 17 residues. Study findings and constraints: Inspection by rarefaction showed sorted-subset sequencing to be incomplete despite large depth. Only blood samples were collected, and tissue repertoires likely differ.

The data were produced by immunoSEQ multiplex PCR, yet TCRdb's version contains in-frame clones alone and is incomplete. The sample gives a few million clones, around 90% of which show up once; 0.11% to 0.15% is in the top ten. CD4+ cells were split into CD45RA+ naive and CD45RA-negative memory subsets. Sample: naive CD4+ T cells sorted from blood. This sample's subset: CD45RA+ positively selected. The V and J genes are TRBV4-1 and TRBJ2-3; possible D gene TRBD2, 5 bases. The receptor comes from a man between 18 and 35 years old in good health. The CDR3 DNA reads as TGCGCCAGCAGCCGATCCTGGGCGGGTACCATCACAGATACGCAGTATTTT. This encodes CASSRSWAGTITDTQYF.